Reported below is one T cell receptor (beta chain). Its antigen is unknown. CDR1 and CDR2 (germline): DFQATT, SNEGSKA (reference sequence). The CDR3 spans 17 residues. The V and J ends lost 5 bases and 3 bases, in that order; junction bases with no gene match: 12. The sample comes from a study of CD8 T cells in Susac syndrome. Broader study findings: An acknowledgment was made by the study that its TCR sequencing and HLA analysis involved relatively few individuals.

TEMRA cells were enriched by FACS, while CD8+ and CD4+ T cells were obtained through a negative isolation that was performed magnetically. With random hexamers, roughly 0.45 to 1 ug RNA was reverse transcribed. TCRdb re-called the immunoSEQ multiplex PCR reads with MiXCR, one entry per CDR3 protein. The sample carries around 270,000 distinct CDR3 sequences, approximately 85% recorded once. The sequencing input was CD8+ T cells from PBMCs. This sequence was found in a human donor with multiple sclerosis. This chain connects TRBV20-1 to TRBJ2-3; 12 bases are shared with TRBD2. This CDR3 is CSAETSGRMFRTDTQYF. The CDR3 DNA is TGCAGTGCTGAGACTAGCGGGAGAATGTTTAGGACAGATACGCAGTATTTT.